This paragraph covers one TCR beta chain sequence. Its antigen is currently unknown. These data come from a study of Ad26.COV2.S vaccination and SARS-CoV-2 variants. Overall study findings and caveats: From the TCR breadth and depth analyses, total T cell responses may have been underestimated. Reports say spike-specific CD8+ and CD4+ T cell responses covered substantial breadth after vaccination. The placebo group had lower spike-specific TCR breadth than the vaccine recipients did. Non-spike TCR breadth showed similarity between vaccine and placebo recipients.

Clones were sequenced by immunoSEQ multiplex PCR, and TCRdb holds only the in-frame ones, with some missing. The table has 300,000 to 450,000 clones, 90% to 95% seen once; the top ten hold roughly 3.9%. CDR3 length: 13 amino acids. The germline V and J ends were trimmed by 3 bases and 5 bases, with 11 bases remaining between them. Germline V gene data show CDR1 as SGDLS and CDR2 as YYNGEE. The sequence was collected from a human donor who had recovered from COVID-19. This chain links TRBV9 with TRBJ1-1; tentatively, D is TRBD1 (6 bases). Sequencing used peripheral blood, obtained after recovery from COVID-19. CDR3 residues: CASSGGGVTEAFF. CDR3 bases: TGTGCCAGCAGCGGAGGGGGAGTAACTGAAGCTTTCTTT. Full variable domain (outside the CDR3, taken from reference TRBV9 and TRBJ1-1): DSGVTQTPKHLITATGQRVTLRCSPRSGDLSVYWYQQSLDQGLQFLIQYYNGEERAKGNILERFSAQQFPDLHSELNLSSLELGDSALYFCASSGGGVTEAFFGQGTRLTVV.